These T cell receptor beta chains were read from a single sample in a study of blood T cell repertoires in COVID-19. Sequencing used immunoSEQ multiplex PCR; TCRdb keeps in-frame clones, though not all of them. The sample includes about 220,000 clones, 86% seen only once; the top ten take 3% to 4.5%. Specimen: PBMCs or T cells enriched from blood (not recorded which). Source of these receptors: a woman between 35 and 50 years old with acute COVID-19. CDR3s include the opening cysteine and the closing phenylalanine or tryptophan. Each record gives: clone size, J gene, D gene, V gene, CDR3 DNA, CDR3 protein. The D gene is left open where the match is weak. Some rows have no size entry. The others give once, few or many, or a class for an expanded clone.

NA | TRBJ1-4 | TRBD1 | TRBV9 | TGTGCCAGCAGCGAGGGGACAGGGGCGAATGAAAAACTGTTTTTT | CASSEGTGANEKLFF
NA | TRBJ1-2 | NA | TRBV19 | TGTGCCAGTACTGGGACAACGAGGGGCTATGGCTACACCTTC | CASTGTTRGYGYTF
NA | TRBJ2-7 | TRBD1 | TRBV5-6 | TGTGCCAGCAGCTCGAGGACAGGGACCTACGAGCAGTACTTC | CASSSRTGTYEQYF
NA | TRBJ1-2 | TRBD1 | TRBV19 | TGTGCCAGTATGAAGGCAGGGGGCAGCTATGGCTACACCTTC | CASMKAGGSYGYTF
NA | TRBJ2-1 | TRBD2 | TRBV7-3 | TGTGCCAGCAGCTTAACGTATCCAGCGGGGGGCCGGAATGAGCAGTTCTTC | CASSLTYPAGGRNEQFF
few | TRBJ2-4 | NA | TRBV3-1/TRBV3-2 | TGTGCCAGCAGCCAAGATCCTGGGTTGGGCAGAGCCCTATACTTC | CASSQDPGLGRALYF
NA | TRBJ2-3 | TRBD2 | TRBV27 | TGTGCCAGCAGATTACTCCGGCTAGCGGGGGGGGCAGATACGCAGTATTTT | CASRLLRLAGGADTQYF
once | TRBJ2-2 | TRBD1 | TRBV5-1 | TGCGCCAGCAGCAAGGGACAGTCGACCGGGGAGCTGTTTTTT | CASSKGQSTGELFF
few | TRBJ1-1 | NA | TRBV5-4 | TGTGCCAGCAGCTTGATAAATTTAGGGGGTGAAGCTTTCTTT | CASSLINLGGEAFF
NA | TRBJ1-2 | NA | TRBV5-1 | TGCGCCAGCAGCTTGGATGGGGGGTCGGTTGGCTATGGCTACACCTTC | CASSLDGGSVGYGYTF
once | TRBJ2-7 | TRBD2 | TRBV6-2/TRBV6-3 | TGTGCCAGCAGCCGCACCGGGCGGGGGGGCCGGTACGAGCAGTACTTC | CASSRTGRGGRYEQYF
NA | TRBJ1-5 | TRBD1 | TRBV4-1 | TGCGCCAGCAGCCAAGTGGGACAGGGGGGGAATCAGCCCCAGCATTTT | CASSQVGQGGNQPQHF
once | TRBJ2-7 | NA | TRBV29-1 | TGCAGCGCCGCCGGACTTTCCTACGAGCAGTACTTC | CSAAGLSYEQYF
NA | TRBJ1-1 | NA | TRBV3-1/TRBV3-2 | TGTGCCAGCAGCCGCAACTCCCGGGGGAGCGGGGAAGCTTTCTTT | CASSRNSRGSGEAFF
NA | TRBJ1-1 | NA | TRBV11-2 | TGTGCCAGCAGCTTAGCGGGGTGGACTGAAGCTTTCTTT | CASSLAGWTEAFF
NA | TRBJ2-4 | NA | TRBV5-1 | TGCGCCAGCAGCTTGGGGAAGGGGAACATTCAGTACTTC | CASSLGKGNIQYF
NA | TRBJ2-3 | TRBD1 | TRBV27 | TGTGCCAGCAGCGTAGGGACAGGTGGACTATCAACAGATACGCAGTATTTT | CASSVGTGGLSTDTQYF
NA | TRBJ1-2 | TRBD1 | TRBV3-1/TRBV3-2 | TGTGCCAGCAGCCAAAACAGGGGCTCCAACTATGGCTACACCTTC | CASSQNRGSNYGYTF
NA | TRBJ1-1 | TRBD1 | TRBV4-3 | TGCGCCAGCAGCTCTTCACCGGGACAGGGTGGCACTGAAGCTTTCTTT | CASSSSPGQGGTEAFF
NA | TRBJ1-2 | NA | TRBV3-1/TRBV3-2 | TGTGCCAGCAGCCAAGAATGGGTAGGGGTTGGGAATGGCTACACCTTC | CASSQEWVGVGNGYTF
few | TRBJ2-2 | TRBD2 | TRBV7-8 | TGTGCCAGCAGCTTGGGACTAGCGGGGGCGGCCGGGGAGCTGTTTTTT | CASSLGLAGAAGELFF
NA | TRBJ1-5 | TRBD1 | TRBV20-1 | TGCAGTGCTAGTACAGGGGGCAATCAGCCCCAGCATTTT | CSASTGGNQPQHF
NA | TRBJ2-2 | NA | TRBV5-3 | TGTGCCAGAAGCTCGCCGGACCTTTTGAGCAGGGAGGCCGGGGAGCTGTTTTTT | CARSSPDLLSREAGELFF
once | TRBJ1-2 | TRBD1 | TRBV5-5 | TGTGCCAGCAGCTTGGGGGACAGGGGGCTCAATGGCTACACCTTC | CASSLGDRGLNGYTF
few | TRBJ1-1 | NA | TRBV29-1 | TGCAGCGTTGAAGATCTAGGTCGAACTGAAGCTTTCTTT | CSVEDLGRTEAFF
NA | TRBJ1-2 | TRBD1 | TRBV6-2/TRBV6-3 | TGTGCCAGCAGTTTAGGGACAGATGGCTACACCTTC | CASSLGTDGYTF
NA | TRBJ1-1 | NA | TRBV5-6 | TGTGCCAGCAGCTTTACAGGGTCAGCCACTGAAGCTTTCTTT | CASSFTGSATEAFF
NA | TRBJ1-1 | NA | TRBV5-1 | TGCGCCAGCAGCTCGACAGCGAACACTGAAGCTTTCTTT | CASSSTANTEAFF
once | TRBJ2-1 | TRBD2 | TRBV11-3 | TGTGCCAGCAGCTTATCTAGCGGTTACAATGAGCAGTTCTTC | CASSLSSGYNEQFF
NA | TRBJ2-4 | NA | TRBV29-1 | TGCAGCGTTGCCGGGATAGCCAAAAACATTCAGTACTTC | CSVAGIAKNIQYF
NA | TRBJ1-3 | NA | TRBV10-2 | TGCGCCAGCAGTTCTACAGGGATAGGAAACACCATATATTTT | CASSSTGIGNTIYF
NA | TRBJ2-7 | TRBD1 | TRBV7-3 | TGTGCCAGCAGCCCGACAGGGGGCTACGAGCAGTACTTC | CASSPTGGYEQYF
few | TRBJ2-3 | TRBD2 | TRBV9 | TGTGCCAGCAGCCTAACACCAGCCCTGCGGGGGAGCACAGATACGCAGTATTTT | CASSLTPALRGSTDTQYF
NA | TRBJ1-1 | NA | TRBV18 | TGTGCCAGCTCACCCCCCGTGGGCAGTGAAGCTTTCTTT | CASSPPVGSEAFF
NA | TRBJ1-1 | NA | TRBV9 | TGTGCCAGCAGCACGGACATCCAAGGGGCGAACACTGAAGCTTTCTTT | CASSTDIQGANTEAFF
NA | TRBJ1-2 | NA | TRBV6-2/TRBV6-3 | TGTGCCAGCAGTTACATGGCAAATGATGGCTACACCTTC | CASSYMANDGYTF
NA | TRBJ1-1 | NA | TRBV14 | TGTGCCAGCAGCCAAGATTGGGCCCGGGATAAGCGAACGCTGAACACTGAAGCTTTCTTT | CASSQDWARDKRTLNTEAFF
NA | TRBJ2-3 | TRBD2 | TRBV6-4 | TGTGCCAGCAGAGGACTAGCGGAAGGAGATACGCAGTATTTT | CASRGLAEGDTQYF
NA | TRBJ1-6 | NA | TRBV27 | TGTGCCAGCAGCATGAACTGGCAGGGGAAGTCACCCCTCCACTTT | CASSMNWQGKSPLHF
once | TRBJ1-4 | TRBD1 | TRBV5-1 | TGCGCCAGCAGCCTACAGGGGACTAATGAAAAACTGTTTTTT | CASSLQGTNEKLFF
NA | TRBJ2-2 | NA | TRBV19 | TGTGCCAGTAGTATCCCCGGGGTTAGGGCCGGGGAGCTGTTTTTT | CASSIPGVRAGELFF
NA | TRBJ1-6 | TRBD1 | TRBV5-1 | TGCGCCAGCAGCTTGGGGACAGGGAGGCTCTCACCCCTCCACTTT | CASSLGTGRLSPLHF